The 3 T cell receptor beta chains below were found in one sample sequenced in a study of blood T cells in healthy people across ages. Then a second PCR, running roughly 7 to 11 cycles, was carried out with a sample-barcoded 5' primer and a J-beta primer mix. TCRdb passed the 5' RACE reads through MiXCR, listing each CDR3 protein once. The table lists more than 900,000 distinct CDR3 sequences, less than 25% of them singletons. In addition, the sample was reused for a study of T cells of mothers and their children.

The specimen sequenced was blood. These receptors were collected from a girl aged 2-9 years in good health.

Comment on this clonotype: Germline and junction disagree at one end, which may indicate a read error. The chain is built from TRBV13 and TRBJ2-7; 14 nucleotides line up with TRBD2. The germline CDR1 and CDR2 sequences are PRHDT and FYEKMQ (reference sequence). This CDR3 is 15 amino acids long. Written as DNA, the CDR3 is TGTGCCAGAAGCTCAGGGACTAGCGGGAGACACGAGCAGTACTTC. Protein sequence: CARSSGTSGRHEQYF.

This clonotype was observed a few times. The CDR3 here is CASARRAGNSGNTIYF. DNA for the CDR3: TGTGCCAGCGCCCGCCGCGCAGGGAACTCTGGAAACACCATATATTTT. The V and J genes are TRBV3-1 and TRBJ1-3; D is possibly TRBD1 (5 bases). The CDR3 contains 16 residues. Trimming removed 8 bases from V and 0 bases from J, with 17 bases in between. The germline V gene encodes CDR1 LGHDT and CDR2 YNNKEL (reference sequence).

In DNA form, the CDR3 reads TGCAGCGTTGGGAATGGCAACCAAGAGACCCAGTACTTC. Its protein is CSVGNGNQETQYF. V gene TRBV29-1 combines with J gene TRBJ2-5; D is undetermined. CDR1 is SQVTM, CDR2 ANQGSEA, per germline. The CDR3 spans 13 residues. The V gene lost 4 bases and the J gene lost 0 bases, with 9 bases spanning the gap.